This T cell receptor beta chain was sequenced in a study of graft-versus-host responses after intestinal transplantation. As for the study in general: Transplantation in recipients was multivisceral, liver-intestinal, or isolated intestinal. All recipients were given anti-thymocyte globulin induction, and tacrolimus and steroids were then administered for roughly three years.

Per germline, CDR1 MNHEY and CDR2 SMNVEV (reference sequence). With 5 bases clipped from V and 1 base from J, the junction kept 3 bases outside the gene matches. The CDR3 consists of 15 residues. Overall study results and limits: Marrow from the recipient contained GvH clones, some of which had appeared first in ileum or blood. Graft-donor T cell macrochimerism coincided with high graft-versus-host to host-versus-graft clonal ratios in allografts.

The repertoire was sequenced with immunoSEQ multiplex PCR; TCRdb's copy has only in-frame clones and lacks some. The table lists roughly 73,000 clones, more than 75% of them singletons. As concerns this clone: No antigen is known for it. This sample includes further DNA sequences coding for the same CDR3.

V and J are TRBV27 and TRBJ2-3, with 10 bases aligning to TRBD2. The sequence came from a human donor who was the organ donor for an intestinal transplant. Sequencing used unstimulated CD8+ T cells sorted from spleen or lymph node cells, obtained before transplant. The CDR3 region is CASSLGTSGTDTQYF. The CDR3 nucleotides read TGTGCCAGCAGTCTGGGGACTAGCGGCACAGATACGCAGTATTTT.